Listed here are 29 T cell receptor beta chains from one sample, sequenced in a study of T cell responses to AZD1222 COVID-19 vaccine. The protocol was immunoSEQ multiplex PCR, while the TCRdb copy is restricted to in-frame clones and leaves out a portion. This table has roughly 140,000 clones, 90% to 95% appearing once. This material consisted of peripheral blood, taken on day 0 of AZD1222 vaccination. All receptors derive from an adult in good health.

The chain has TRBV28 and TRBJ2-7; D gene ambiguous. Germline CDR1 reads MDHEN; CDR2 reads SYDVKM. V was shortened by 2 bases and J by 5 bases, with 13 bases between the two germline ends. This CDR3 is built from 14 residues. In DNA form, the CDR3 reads TGTGCCAGCAGTTTACTGAGCGAAATCGACGAGCAGTACTTC. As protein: CASSLLSEIDEQYF.

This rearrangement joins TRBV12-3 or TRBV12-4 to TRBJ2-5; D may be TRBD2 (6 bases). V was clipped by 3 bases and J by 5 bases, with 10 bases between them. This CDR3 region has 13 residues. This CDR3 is CASSFAGGETQYF. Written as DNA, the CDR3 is TGTGCCAGCAGTTTTGCAGGAGGGGAGACCCAGTACTTC.

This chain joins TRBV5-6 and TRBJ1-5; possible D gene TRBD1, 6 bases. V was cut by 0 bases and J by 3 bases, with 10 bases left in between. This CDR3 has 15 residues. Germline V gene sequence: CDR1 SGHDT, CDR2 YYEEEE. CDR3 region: CASSLGGTPNQPQHF. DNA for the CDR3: TGTGCCAGCAGCTTGGGAGGGACACCCAATCAGCCCCAGCATTTT.

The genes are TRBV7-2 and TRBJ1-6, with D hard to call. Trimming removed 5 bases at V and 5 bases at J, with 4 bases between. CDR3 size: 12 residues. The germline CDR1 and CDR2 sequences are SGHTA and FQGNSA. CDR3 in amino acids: CASSLNNSPLHF. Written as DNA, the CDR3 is TGTGCCAGCAGCCTAAATAATTCACCCCTCCACTTT. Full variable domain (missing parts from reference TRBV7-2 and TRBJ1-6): GAGVSQSPSNKVTEKGKDVELRCDPISGHTALYWYRQSLGQGLEFLIYFQGNSAPDKSGLPSDRFSAERTGGSVSTLTIQRTQQEDSAVYLCASSLNNSPLHFGNGTRLTVT.

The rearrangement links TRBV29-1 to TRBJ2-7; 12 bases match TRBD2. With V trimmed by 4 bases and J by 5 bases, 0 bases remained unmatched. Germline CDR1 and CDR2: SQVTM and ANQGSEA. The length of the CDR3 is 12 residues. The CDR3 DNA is TGCAGCGTTGGACTAGCGGGAGACGAGCAGTACTTC. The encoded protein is CSVGLAGDEQYF.

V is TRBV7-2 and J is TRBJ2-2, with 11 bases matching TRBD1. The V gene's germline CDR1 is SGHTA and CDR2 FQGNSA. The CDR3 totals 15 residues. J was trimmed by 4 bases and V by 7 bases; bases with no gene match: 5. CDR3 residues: CASTHGTGGTGELFF. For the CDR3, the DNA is TGTGCCAGCACCCATGGGACAGGGGGCACCGGGGAGCTGTTTTTT.

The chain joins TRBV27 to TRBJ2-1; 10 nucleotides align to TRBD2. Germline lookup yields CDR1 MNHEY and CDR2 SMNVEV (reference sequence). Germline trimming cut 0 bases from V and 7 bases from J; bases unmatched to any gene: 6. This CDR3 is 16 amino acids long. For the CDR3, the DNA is TGTGCCAGCAGTTTATCTTTAGCGGGAGGCGTAAATGAGCAGTTCTTC. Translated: CASSLSLAGGVNEQFF.

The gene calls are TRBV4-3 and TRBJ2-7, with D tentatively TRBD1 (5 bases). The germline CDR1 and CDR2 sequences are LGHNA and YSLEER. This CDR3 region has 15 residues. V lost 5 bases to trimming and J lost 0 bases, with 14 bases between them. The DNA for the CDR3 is TGCGCCAGCAGCTCTACTACAGGAGCCTCCTACGAGCAGTACTTC. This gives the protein CASSSTTGASYEQYF.

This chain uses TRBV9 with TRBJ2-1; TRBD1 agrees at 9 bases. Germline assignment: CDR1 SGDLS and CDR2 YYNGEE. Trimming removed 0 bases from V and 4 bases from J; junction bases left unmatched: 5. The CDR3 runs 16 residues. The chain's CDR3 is CASSVEGTGIYNEQFF. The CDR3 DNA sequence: TGTGCCAGCAGCGTAGAAGGGACAGGGATATACAATGAGCAGTTCTTC.

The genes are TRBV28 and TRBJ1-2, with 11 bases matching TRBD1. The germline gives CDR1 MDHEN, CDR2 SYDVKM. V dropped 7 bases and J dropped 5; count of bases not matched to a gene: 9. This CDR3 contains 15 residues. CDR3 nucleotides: TGTGCCAGCACCCGTGGCGGGACAGGGGGATATGGCTACACCTTC. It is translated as CASTRGGTGGYGYTF.

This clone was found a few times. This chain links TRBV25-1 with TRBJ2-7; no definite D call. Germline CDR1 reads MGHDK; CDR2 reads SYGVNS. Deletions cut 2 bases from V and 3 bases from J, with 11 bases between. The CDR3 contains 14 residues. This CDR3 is CASSEPTGSYEQYF. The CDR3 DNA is TGTGCCAGCAGTGAACCTACGGGCAGCTACGAGCAGTACTTC.

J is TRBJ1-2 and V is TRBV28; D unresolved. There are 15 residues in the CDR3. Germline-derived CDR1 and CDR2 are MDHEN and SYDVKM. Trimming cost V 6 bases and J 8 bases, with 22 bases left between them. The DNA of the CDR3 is TGTGCCAGCAGCCCGAATTTTGGAGGGTTAGGAGGCTACACCTTC. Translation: CASSPNFGGLGGYTF.

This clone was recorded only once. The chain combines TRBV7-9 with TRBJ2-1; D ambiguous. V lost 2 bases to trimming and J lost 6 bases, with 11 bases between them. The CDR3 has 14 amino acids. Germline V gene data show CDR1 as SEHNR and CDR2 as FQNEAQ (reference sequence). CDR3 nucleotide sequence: TGTGCCAGCAGCTTATCGCAGGTCACCAATGAGCAGTTCTTC. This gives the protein CASSLSQVTNEQFF.

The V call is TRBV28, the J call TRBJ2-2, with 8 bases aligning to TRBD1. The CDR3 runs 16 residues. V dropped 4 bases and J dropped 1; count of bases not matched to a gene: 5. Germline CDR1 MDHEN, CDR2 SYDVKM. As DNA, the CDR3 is TGTGCCAGCAGTTCCACCGGGACAGGGAACACCGGGGAGCTGTTTTTT. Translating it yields CASSSTGTGNTGELFF.

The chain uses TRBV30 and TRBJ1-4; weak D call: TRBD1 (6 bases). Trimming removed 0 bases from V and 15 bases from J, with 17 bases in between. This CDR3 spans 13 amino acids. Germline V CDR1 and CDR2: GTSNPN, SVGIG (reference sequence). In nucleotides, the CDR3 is TGTGCCTGGAGTGTACAGGGAACGACAATGTTGTTTTTT. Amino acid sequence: CAWSVQGTTMLFF.

CDR3: CASSPDAGQETQYF. CDR3 sequence (DNA): TGTGCCAGCAGCCCCGATGCCGGCCAAGAGACCCAGTACTTC. This chain uses TRBV11-3 with TRBJ2-5; unclear D gene. The CDR3 loop spans 14 amino acids. V lost 5 bases and J 1 base, leaving 11 bases between the germline ends. Germline V CDR1 and CDR2: SGHNT, YENEEA.

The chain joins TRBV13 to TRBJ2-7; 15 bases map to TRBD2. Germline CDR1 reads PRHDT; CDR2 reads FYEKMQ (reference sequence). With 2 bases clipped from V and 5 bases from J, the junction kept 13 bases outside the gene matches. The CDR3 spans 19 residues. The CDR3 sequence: CASSLYPGLAGGSRDEQYF. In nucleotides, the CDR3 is TGTGCCAGCAGCTTATATCCGGGACTAGCGGGGGGATCGAGGGACGAGCAGTACTTC.

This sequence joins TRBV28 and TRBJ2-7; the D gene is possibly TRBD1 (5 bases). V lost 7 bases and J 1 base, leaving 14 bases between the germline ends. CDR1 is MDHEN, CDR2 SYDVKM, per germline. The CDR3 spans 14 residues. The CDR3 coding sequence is TGTGCCAGCATCGGTAGGGGCCTATCCTACGAGCAGTACTTC. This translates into CASIGRGLSYEQYF.

The CDR3 region has the DNA TGCAGCGTGTCACAGCAAACCTACGAGCAGTACTTC. Its translation: CSVSQQTYEQYF. The chain recombines TRBV29-1 with TRBJ2-7, with D unresolved. The germline CDR1 and CDR2 sequences are SQVTM and ANQGSEA. V was cut by 6 bases and J by 2 bases, with 11 bases left in between. This CDR3 region has 12 residues.

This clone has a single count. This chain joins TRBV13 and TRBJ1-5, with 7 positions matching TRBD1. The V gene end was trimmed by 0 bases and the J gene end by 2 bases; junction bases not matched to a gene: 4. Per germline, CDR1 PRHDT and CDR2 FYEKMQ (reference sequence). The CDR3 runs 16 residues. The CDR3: CASSLGGRGRNQPQHF. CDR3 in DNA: TGTGCCAGCAGCTTAGGGGGAAGGGGGCGCAATCAGCCCCAGCATTTT.

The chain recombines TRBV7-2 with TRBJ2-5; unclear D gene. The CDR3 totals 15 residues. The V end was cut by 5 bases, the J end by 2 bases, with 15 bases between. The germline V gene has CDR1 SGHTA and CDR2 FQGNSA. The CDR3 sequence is CASSASNLRQETQYF. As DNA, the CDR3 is TGTGCCAGCAGCGCCTCCAATCTACGGCAAGAGACCCAGTACTTC. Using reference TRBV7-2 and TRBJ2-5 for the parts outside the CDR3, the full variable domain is GAGVSQSPSNKVTEKGKDVELRCDPISGHTALYWYRQSLGQGLEFLIYFQGNSAPDKSGLPSDRFSAERTGGSVSTLTIQRTQQEDSAVYLCASSASNLRQETQYFGPGTRLLVL.

As DNA, the CDR3 is TGTGCCAGCAGCCAAGTTTACTACGAGCAGTACTTC. Amino acid sequence: CASSQVYYEQYF. V is TRBV4-2 and J is TRBJ2-7, with D hard to call. The length of the CDR3 is 12 residues. Germline V gene lookup returns CDR1 LGHNA and CDR2 YNFKEQ. The V and J ends lost 1 base and 3 bases respectively, with 4 bases between them.

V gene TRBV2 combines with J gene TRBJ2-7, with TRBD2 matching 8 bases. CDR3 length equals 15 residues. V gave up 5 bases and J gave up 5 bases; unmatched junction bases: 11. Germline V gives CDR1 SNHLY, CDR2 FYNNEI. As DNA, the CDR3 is TGTGCCAGCAGTTATAGCGGGACCCGCGAAAACGAGCAGTACTTC. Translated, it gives CASSYSGTRENEQYF.

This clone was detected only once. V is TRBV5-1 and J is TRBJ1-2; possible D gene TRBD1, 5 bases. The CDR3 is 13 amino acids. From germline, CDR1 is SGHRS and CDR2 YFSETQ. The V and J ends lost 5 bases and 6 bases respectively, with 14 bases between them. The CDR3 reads CASSYQGGDGYTF. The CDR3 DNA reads TGCGCCAGCAGTTATCAGGGCGGGGATGGCTACACCTTC.

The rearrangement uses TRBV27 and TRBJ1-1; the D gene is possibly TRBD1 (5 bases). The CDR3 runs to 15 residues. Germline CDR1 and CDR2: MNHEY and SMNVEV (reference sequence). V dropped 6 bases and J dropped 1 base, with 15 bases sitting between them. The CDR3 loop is CASSQVGRGNTEAFF. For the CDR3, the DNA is TGTGCCAGCAGCCAAGTGGGGCGAGGGAACACTGAAGCTTTCTTT.

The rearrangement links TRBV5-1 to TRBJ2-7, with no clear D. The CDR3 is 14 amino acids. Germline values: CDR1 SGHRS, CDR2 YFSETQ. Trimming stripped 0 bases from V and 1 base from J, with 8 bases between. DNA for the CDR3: TGCGCCAGCAGCTTGGCGGCCGCTTCCTACGAGCAGTACTTC. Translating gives CASSLAAASYEQYF. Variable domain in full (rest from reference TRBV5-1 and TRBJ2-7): KAGVTQTPRYLIKTRGQQVTLSCSPISGHRSVSWYQQTPGQGLQFLFEYFSETQRNKGNFPGRFSGRQFSNSRSEMNVSTLELGDSALYLCASSLAAASYEQYFGPGTRLTVT.

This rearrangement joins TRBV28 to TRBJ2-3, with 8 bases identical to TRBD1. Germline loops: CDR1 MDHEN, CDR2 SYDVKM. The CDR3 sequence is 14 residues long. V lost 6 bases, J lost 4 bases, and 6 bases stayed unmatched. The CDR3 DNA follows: TGTGCCAGCAGAACAGGGGGGATGGCAGATACGCAGTATTTT. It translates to CASRTGGMADTQYF.

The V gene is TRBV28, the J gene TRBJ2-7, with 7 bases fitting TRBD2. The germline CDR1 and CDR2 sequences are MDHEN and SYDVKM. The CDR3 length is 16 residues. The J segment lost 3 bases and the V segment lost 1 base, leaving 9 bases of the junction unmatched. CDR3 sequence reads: CASSLLAPSGIYEQYF. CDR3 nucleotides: TGTGCCAGCAGTTTATTGGCCCCTAGCGGTATCTACGAGCAGTACTTC.

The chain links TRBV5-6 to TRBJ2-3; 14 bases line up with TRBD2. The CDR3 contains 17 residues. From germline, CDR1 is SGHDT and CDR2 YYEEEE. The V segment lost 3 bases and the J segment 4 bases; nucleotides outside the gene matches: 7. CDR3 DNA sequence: TGTGCCAGCAGCTCTTTGACTAGCGGGAGGGCCCCAGATACGCAGTATTTT. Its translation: CASSSLTSGRAPDTQYF.